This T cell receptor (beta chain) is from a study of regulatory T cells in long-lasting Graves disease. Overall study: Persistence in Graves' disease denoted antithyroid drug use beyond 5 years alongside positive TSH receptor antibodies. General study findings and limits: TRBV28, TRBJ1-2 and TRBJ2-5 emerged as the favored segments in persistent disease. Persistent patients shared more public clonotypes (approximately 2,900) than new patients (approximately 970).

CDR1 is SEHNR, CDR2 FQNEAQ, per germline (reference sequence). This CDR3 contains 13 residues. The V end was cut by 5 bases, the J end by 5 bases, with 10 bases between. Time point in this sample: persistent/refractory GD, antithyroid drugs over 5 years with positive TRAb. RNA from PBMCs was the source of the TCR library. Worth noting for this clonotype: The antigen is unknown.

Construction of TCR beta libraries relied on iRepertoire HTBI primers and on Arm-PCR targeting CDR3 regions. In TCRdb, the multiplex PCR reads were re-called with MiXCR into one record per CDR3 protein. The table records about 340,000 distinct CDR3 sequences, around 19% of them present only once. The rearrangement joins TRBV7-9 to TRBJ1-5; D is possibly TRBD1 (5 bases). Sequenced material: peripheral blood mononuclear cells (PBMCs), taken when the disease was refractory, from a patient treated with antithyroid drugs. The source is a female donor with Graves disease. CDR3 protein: CASSLRDDQPQHF. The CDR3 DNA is TGTGCCAGCAGCCTACGGGACGATCAGCCCCAGCATTTT.